A single sample gave rise to the 14 T cell receptor beta chains below, sequenced in a study of cytomegalovirus exposure and HLA in healthy donors. The study ran its PCR with 60 Vbeta and 13 Jbeta primers. The repertoire was sequenced with immunoSEQ multiplex PCR; TCRdb's copy has only in-frame clones and lacks some. Of around 190,000 clones detected, under 80% appear once; the ten largest clones hold approximately 4.6%. The sequencing input was PBMCs. These receptors all come from a man between 25 and 39 years old in good health and CMV-seropositive.

Only a few counts were recorded for this clone. The chain recombines TRBV7-2 with TRBJ1-5; D gene ambiguous. Per the germline V gene, CDR1 is SGHTA and CDR2 is FQGNSA. Trimming removed 5 bases from V and 3 bases from J, with 11 bases in between. The CDR3 consists of 14 residues. The CDR3 reads CASSHGLPNQPQHF. DNA for the CDR3: TGTGCCAGCAGCCACGGACTTCCCAATCAGCCCCAGCATTTT.

The chain uses TRBV7-9 and TRBJ2-7; D is perhaps TRBD1 (7 bases). The CDR3 is 15 residues long. V was trimmed by 5 bases and J by 0 bases, leaving 14 bases between them. Looked up from germline, CDR1 is SEHNR and CDR2 is FQNEAQ (reference sequence). The CDR3 nucleotides are TGTGCCAGCAGCCGCGGGACAGCCTACTCCTACGAGCAGTACTTC. It specifies CASSRGTAYSYEQYF.

This rearrangement joins TRBV4-3 to TRBJ2-1, with 8 bases that match TRBD2. Germline values: CDR1 LGHNA, CDR2 YSLEER. The CDR3 is 18 amino acids. V gave up 4 bases and J gave up 8 bases; unmatched junction bases: 19. The CDR3 nucleotides read TGCGCCAGCAGCCGATCCGCTGTCGGGGGGGTAGTGTACGATGAGCAGTTCTTC. This gives the protein CASSRSAVGGVVYDEQFF.

The CDR3 spells CATSRDSQGSSYEQYF. The CDR3 DNA sequence: TGTGCCACCAGCAGAGATTCCCAGGGCTCCTCCTACGAGCAGTACTTC. The chain employs TRBV15 and TRBJ2-7; D may be TRBD1 (5 bases). V gave up 0 bases and J gave up 0 bases, with 12 bases separating them. Germline values: CDR1 LNHNV, CDR2 YYDKDF (reference sequence). The CDR3 is 16 amino acids.

This chain uses TRBV9 with TRBJ2-3, with TRBD2 identical over 7 bases. The V gene's germline CDR1 is SGDLS and CDR2 YYNGEE. The CDR3 loop spans 15 amino acids. Trimming took 0 bases from V and 6 from J; bases not matched to a gene: 7. In nucleotides, the CDR3 is TGTGCCAGCAGCGTAGGGGCGGGAGCGGCGGATACGCAGTATTTT. This gives the protein CASSVGAGAADTQYF.

The V gene is TRBV25-1, the J gene TRBJ2-1; TRBD1 matches at 7 bases. This CDR3 has 16 amino acids. Per the germline V gene, CDR1 is MGHDK and CDR2 is SYGVNS. The junction had 9 bases not matched to a gene; V was cut back by 4 bases and J by 3 bases. Written as DNA, the CDR3 is TGTGCCAGCAGTGCGACGTCCGGGACAGTCTACAATGAGCAGTTCTTC. Protein product: CASSATSGTVYNEQFF.

This clone was seen a handful of times. The J gene is TRBJ2-1, the V gene TRBV4-3, with 7 bases fitting TRBD1. This CDR3 is 17 amino acids long. The germline V gene has CDR1 LGHNA and CDR2 YSLEER. The ends lost 1 base at V and 4 bases at J; junction bases unmatched: 10. The CDR3 sequence: CASSQGLDRILYNEQFF. CDR3 nucleotide sequence: TGCGCCAGCAGCCAAGGGTTGGACAGGATCCTTTACAATGAGCAGTTCTTC.

The J gene is TRBJ1-2, the V gene TRBV18; weak D call: TRBD1 (5 bases). V lost 3 bases to trimming and J lost 8 bases, with 13 bases between them. This CDR3 spans 13 amino acids. CDR1 is KGHSH, CDR2 LQKENI, per germline. This CDR3 reads CASSPRRGEGYTF. DNA for the CDR3: TGTGCCAGCTCACCCCGGAGGGGCGAGGGCTACACCTTC. Full variable domain (remainder filled in from reference TRBV18 and TRBJ1-2): NAGVMQNPRHLVRRRGQEARLRCSPMKGHSHVYWYRQLPEEGLKFMVYLQKENIIDESGMPKERFSAEFPKEGPSILRIQQVVRGDSAAYFCASSPRRGEGYTFGSGTRLTVV.

The gene calls are TRBV11-2 and TRBJ2-3; 14 bases match TRBD2. There are 19 residues in the CDR3. In germline, CDR1 is SGHAT, CDR2 FQNNGV. Trimming removed 4 bases from V and 0 bases from J; junction bases left unmatched: 9. Written as DNA, the CDR3 is TGTGCCAGCAGCTCCTCCGGGACTAGCGGGAGATTGAGCACAGATACGCAGTATTTT. This codes for CASSSSGTSGRLSTDTQYF. Full variable domain (outside the CDR3, taken from reference TRBV11-2 and TRBJ2-3): EAGVAQSPRYKIIEKRQSVAFWCNPISGHATLYWYQQILGQGPKLLIQFQNNGVVDDSQLPKDRFSAERLKGVDSTLKIQPAKLEDSAVYLCASSSSGTSGRLSTDTQYFGPGTRLTVL.

This clone was picked up one time. This chain connects TRBV10-3 to TRBJ1-5, with unresolved D. CDR1 is ENHRY, CDR2 SYGVKD, per germline. The germline V and J ends were trimmed by 0 bases and 3 bases, with 9 bases remaining between them. The CDR3 totals 15 residues. The CDR3 bases are TGTGCCATCAGTGAGTCGCGGCAGCACAATCAGCCCCAGCATTTT. Translation gives CAISESRQHNQPQHF.

This sequence joins TRBV5-5 and TRBJ2-5; D unresolved. Trimming stripped 2 bases from V and 2 bases from J, with 16 bases between. CDR3 length equals 16 residues. Germline-derived CDR1 and CDR2 are SGHKS and YYEKEE (reference sequence). CDR3: CASSFWVEQPQETQYF. CDR3 in DNA: TGTGCCAGCAGCTTCTGGGTTGAACAGCCTCAAGAGACCCAGTACTTC.

The chain couples TRBV27 to TRBJ2-1; 8 bases are shared with TRBD2. This CDR3 is built from 13 residues. Germline values: CDR1 MNHEY, CDR2 SMNVEV (reference sequence). Trimming took 5 bases from V and 13 from J; bases not matched to a gene: 10. The CDR3 DNA reads TGTGCCAGCAGTCCGAGAGGTAGCGGGGATCAGTTCTTC. It specifies CASSPRGSGDQFF.

The chain couples TRBV4-1 to TRBJ2-3, with 9 bases lining up with TRBD2. The CDR3 spans 17 residues. J gave up 4 bases and V 4 bases, and 12 bases lay outside the gene matches. Germline values: CDR1 MGHRA, CDR2 YSYEKL. CDR3 bases: TGCGCCAGCAGCCGAAGACTAGCGGATACCCGACCAGATACGCAGTATTTT. Translating gives CASSRRLADTRPDTQYF.

The count of this clone is one. One end of the junction fails to match germline, which may point to a read error. This chain connects TRBV11-3 to TRBJ2-3; D is possibly TRBD1 (5 bases). CDR1 and CDR2 (germline): SGHNT, YENEEA. The CDR3 spans 13 residues. CDR3 residues: CASSHWGADTQYF. CDR3 DNA: TGTGCTAGCAGCCACTGGGGCGCAGATACGCAGTATTTT.